The next 21 T cell receptor beta chains were all read from a single sample in a study of T cell changes during pregnancy in multiple sclerosis. Method: immunoSEQ multiplex PCR; TCRdb's copy keeps in-frame clones and lacks some. The sample lists some 51,000 clones, 94% occurring once. This specimen consisted of CD4+ T cells from peripheral blood mononuclear cells, obtained in the first trimester of pregnancy. The receptors here all came from a female donor with multiple sclerosis, enrolled in a pregnancy study.

The V and J genes are TRBV2 and TRBJ2-1; 7 nucleotides line up with TRBD2. V lost 3 bases to trimming and J lost 2 bases; unmatched junction nucleotides: 4. CDR1 SNHLY and CDR2 FYNNEI come from the germline V gene. The CDR3 runs to 15 residues. CDR3 sequence (DNA): TGTGCCAGCAGTGATACGGGGGGAACCTACAATGAGCAGTTCTTC. This encodes CASSDTGGTYNEQFF.

The chain couples TRBV5-4 to TRBJ1-1; a possible D gene is TRBD1 (5 bases). Deletions cut 4 bases from V and 0 bases from J, with 13 bases between. This CDR3 contains 15 residues. In germline, CDR1 is SGHNT, CDR2 YYREEE (reference sequence). In DNA form, the CDR3 reads TGTGCCAGCAGCCCGGGTGGGGGGTTGAACACTGAAGCTTTCTTT. Protein: CASSPGGGLNTEAFF.

The V and J genes are TRBV2 and TRBJ1-2, with D perhaps TRBD1 (5 bases). Looked up from germline, CDR1 is SNHLY and CDR2 is FYNNEI. This CDR3 is 13 amino acids long. Between the trimmed V and J ends, which lost 8 bases and 3 bases, there was a span of 13 bases. CDR3 nucleotides: TGTGCCAGCCGAGGAGGGGCCGACTATGGCTACACCTTC. Its protein product is CASRGGADYGYTF.

The chain uses TRBV28 and TRBJ1-1, with D unresolved. Germline V gene lookup returns CDR1 MDHEN and CDR2 SYDVKM. The CDR3 spans 12 residues. The V and J ends lost 4 bases and 0 bases respectively, with 3 bases between them. The CDR3 region has the DNA TGTGCCAGCAGTTCAGTGAACACTGAAGCTTTCTTT. Translated: CASSSVNTEAFF.

The chain links TRBV19 to TRBJ2-1; unclear D gene. V was shortened by 7 bases and J by 3 bases, with 10 bases between the two germline ends. Germline lookup yields CDR1 LNHDA and CDR2 SQIVND (reference sequence). The CDR3 is 13 amino acids. CDR3 residues: CASTHPGYNEQFF. The CDR3 region has the DNA TGTGCCAGTACCCACCCGGGCTACAATGAGCAGTTCTTC.

The gene calls are TRBV15 and TRBJ1-5; 7 nucleotides agree with TRBD1. This CDR3 is built from 19 residues. Germline V gene data show CDR1 as LNHNV and CDR2 as YYDKDF (reference sequence). The trim removed 2 bases at V and 0 bases at J, leaving 13 bases unmatched. The CDR3 DNA reads as TGTGCCACCAGCAGATCCCCGGGACAGAGCCTCTTTAGCAATCAGCCCCAGCATTTT. It is translated as CATSRSPGQSLFSNQPQHF. Combining the CDR3 with reference TRBV15 and TRBJ1-5 gives the whole variable domain DAMVIQNPRYQVTQFGKPVTLSCSQTLNHNVMYWYQQKSSQAPKLLFHYYDKDFNNEADTPDNFQSRRPNTSFCFLDIRSPGLGDTAMYLCATSRSPGQSLFSNQPQHFGDGTRLSIL.

The rearrangement uses TRBV10-3 and TRBJ1-4; 7 positions agree with TRBD1. V trimming: 2 bases; J trimming: 0 bases; junction bases outside the gene matches: 15. The CDR3 extends over 20 amino acids. The germline V gene encodes CDR1 ENHRY and CDR2 SYGVKD. The CDR3 DNA sequence: TGTGCCATCAGTGAGGACAGGACAGGAGCCGACCCATCAACTAATGAAAAACTGTTTTTT. Encoded protein: CAISEDRTGADPSTNEKLFF.

The V and J genes are TRBV7-3 and TRBJ2-1; TRBD2 might be the D (5 bases). V shed 2 bases and J shed 7 bases, with 18 bases lying between them. This CDR3 is 16 amino acids long. CDR1 is SGHTA and CDR2 is FQGTGA in the germline V gene. The CDR3 DNA reads as TGTGCCAGCAGCTTACGCGGTAGAGGGCGAAATAATGAGCAGTTCTTC. Translation gives CASSLRGRGRNNEQFF.

The chain carries TRBV2 and TRBJ2-5; D is unclear. CDR1 and CDR2 from the germline V gene are SNHLY and FYNNEI. The CDR3 length is 12 residues. The germline V and J ends were trimmed by 4 bases and 5 bases, with 8 bases remaining between them. In DNA, the CDR3 is TGTGCCAGCAGTGTGAGGCCCGAGACCCAGTACTTC. Translating gives CASSVRPETQYF.

Only one count was recorded for this clone. The chain employs TRBV6-5 and TRBJ1-5; 9 bases map to TRBD1. This CDR3 spans 14 amino acids. Per germline, CDR1 MNHEY and CDR2 SVGAGI. Trimming removed 5 bases from V and 1 base from J; junction bases left unmatched: 0. The CDR3 loop reads CASSGTGSNQPQHF. The CDR3 bases are TGTGCCAGCAGTGGGACAGGGAGCAATCAGCCCCAGCATTTT.

The chain combines TRBV7-9 with TRBJ2-7, with 9 bases identical to TRBD1. This CDR3 has 15 amino acids. Germline V gives CDR1 SEHNR, CDR2 FQNEAQ (reference sequence). V shed 5 bases, J shed 9 bases, and the junction held 14 bases outside the gene matches. CDR3 coding DNA: TGTGCCAGCAGCCGTCCGGGACAGGGATATGATGCGCAGTACTTC. Amino acids: CASSRPGQGYDAQYF.

The V gene is TRBV11-2, the J gene TRBJ2-5; 7 bases are a match to TRBD2. CDR3 size: 14 residues. Germline V lookup: CDR1 SGHAT, CDR2 FQNNGV. The ends lost 3 bases at V and 1 base at J; junction bases unmatched: 2. The CDR3 sequence: CASSFSSGQETQYF. DNA of the CDR3: TGTGCCAGCAGCTTTTCTAGCGGCCAAGAGACCCAGTACTTC.

The DNA for the CDR3 is TGTGCCAGCAGCCCCGACAGGAGCAATCAGCCCCAGCATTTT. As protein: CASSPDRSNQPQHF. The chain combines TRBV6-6 with TRBJ1-5, with D tentatively TRBD1 (6 bases). The CDR3 extends over 14 amino acids. Per germline, CDR1 MNHNY and CDR2 SVGAGI (reference sequence). Trimming left V 6 bases short and J 1 base short, with 10 bases between.

This sequence joins TRBV6-1 and TRBJ1-2, with a possible D match to TRBD1 (5 bases). CDR1 and CDR2 from the germline V gene are MNHNS and SASEGT. This CDR3 spans 14 amino acids. Deletions cut 7 bases from V and 2 bases from J, with 14 bases between. DNA of the CDR3: TGTGCCAGCACAGACAGTACCCTCAACTATGGCTACACCTTC. Its protein is CASTDSTLNYGYTF.

The genes are TRBV9 and TRBJ2-2; 15 nucleotides align to TRBD2. Germline V gene data show CDR1 as SGDLS and CDR2 as YYNGEE. Losses at the gene ends were 3 bases for V and 3 bases for J; bases not matched to a gene: 9. The CDR3 spans 19 residues. As DNA, the CDR3 is TGTGCCAGCAGCGGACCGGGACTAGCGGGGGGCCGGCACACCGGGGAGCTGTTTTTT. This encodes CASSGPGLAGGRHTGELFF.

The chain links TRBV18 to TRBJ2-4; tentatively, D is TRBD2 (6 bases). The CDR3 totals 14 residues. Germline CDR1 reads KGHSH; CDR2 reads LQKENI. V lost 6 bases, J lost 9 bases, and 18 bases lay in between. For the CDR3, the DNA is TGTGCCAGCTCCCCTGGGACTGAGAGAATCATTCAGTACTTC. Translation: CASSPGTERIIQYF.

The rearrangement uses TRBV5-1 and TRBJ1-1; the D gene is possibly TRBD1 (5 bases). The V end lost 0 bases, the J end lost 0 bases, and 15 bases lay between the germline ends. The germline CDR1 and CDR2 sequences are SGHRS and YFSETQ. The CDR3 runs 17 residues. The CDR3 DNA sequence: TGCGCCAGCAGCTTGGGGGGATTACAGGAGATGAACACTGAAGCTTTCTTT. This translates into CASSLGGLQEMNTEAFF.

The CDR3 sequence is CASSSTGTVAGYTF. CDR3 nucleotide sequence: TGTGCCAGCAGCTCTACCGGGACAGTTGCTGGCTACACCTTC. This chain joins TRBV5-4 and TRBJ1-2; 7 bases match TRBD1. CDR1 is SGHNT and CDR2 is YYREEE in the germline V gene (reference sequence). This CDR3 has 14 residues. With V trimmed by 3 bases and J by 7 bases, 9 bases remained unmatched.

The chain recombines TRBV27 with TRBJ2-7; the D gene is possibly TRBD2 (5 bases). This CDR3 has 15 amino acids. The V gene lost 0 bases and the J gene lost 0 bases, with 9 bases spanning the gap. CDR1 and CDR2 from the germline V gene are MNHEY and SMNVEV (reference sequence). Written as DNA, the CDR3 is TGTGCCAGCAGTTTATCGGTAGGGAGCTCCTACGAGCAGTACTTC. This translates into CASSLSVGSSYEQYF.

The chain is built from TRBV9 and TRBJ2-7; 11 nucleotides line up with TRBD1. Trimming cost V 4 bases and J 2 bases; bases outside gene matches: 5. CDR1 SGDLS and CDR2 YYNGEE come from the germline V gene. This CDR3 comprises 15 residues. The CDR3 DNA is TGTGCCAGCAGCCCTGGGACAGGGGGGCCCTACGAGCAGTACTTC. Amino acid sequence: CASSPGTGGPYEQYF.

The gene calls are TRBV9 and TRBJ1-4; D remains ambiguous. V was cut by 0 bases and J by 3 bases, with 6 bases left in between. The CDR3 spans 14 residues. Germline lookup yields CDR1 SGDLS and CDR2 YYNGEE. CDR3 DNA: TGTGCCAGCAGCGTAGGGGCCCCTAATGAAAAACTGTTTTTT. Residues: CASSVGAPNEKLFF.